Presented here are 9 T cell receptor beta chains from one specimen sequenced in a study of CD8 T cells in Susac syndrome. Reverse transcription of roughly 0.45 to 1 ug RNA was performed with random hexamers. Using its own MiXCR run on the immunoSEQ multiplex PCR reads, TCRdb lists one record per CDR3 protein. The table has fewer than 200,000 distinct CDR3 sequences, about 93% seen once. The sequenced material came from CD4+ T cells from PBMCs. Every receptor here comes from a human donor in good health.

The chain recombines TRBV29-1 with TRBJ2-7; D may be TRBD1 (6 bases). Germline CDR1 is SQVTM and CDR2 is ANQGSEA. The CDR3 totals 12 residues. The ends were cut back, 4 bases at V and 2 bases at J, with 9 bases in the middle. The CDR3 loop is CSVGAGAYEQYF. The CDR3 DNA reads TGCAGCGTTGGGGCAGGGGCCTACGAGCAGTACTTC.

The chain has TRBV6-2 or TRBV6-3 and TRBJ2-5; D is possibly TRBD1 (6 bases). This CDR3 has 15 amino acids. The V gene lost 2 bases and the J gene lost 2 bases, with 12 bases spanning the gap. Germline assignment: CDR1 MNHEY and CDR2 SVGEGT. The CDR3 bases are TGTGCCAGCAGTTACGGTAGGGGGAGACAAGAGACCCAGTACTTC. Protein sequence: CASSYGRGRQETQYF.

CDR3 bases: TGTGCCAGCTCCGGATCGGGAGGGGTCACTGAAGCTTTCTTT. Translating gives CASSGSGGVTEAFF. V usage is TRBV6-6 and J usage is TRBJ1-1; tentative D call: TRBD1 (5 bases). V lost 8 bases to trimming and J lost 4 bases, with 17 bases between them. Germline V gene data show CDR1 as MNHNY and CDR2 as SVGAGI (reference sequence). This CDR3 region has 14 residues.

CDR3 region: CASSIAGYNEQFF. The DNA of the CDR3 is TGTGCCAGTAGTATAGCAGGATACAATGAGCAGTTCTTC. The chain recombines TRBV19 with TRBJ2-1; no clear D gene. Germline assignment: CDR1 LNHDA and CDR2 SQIVND (reference sequence). V shed 1 base and J shed 4 bases, with 5 bases lying between them. The CDR3 has 13 amino acids.

The CDR3 loop reads CASSPRNGGSGSGANVLTF. Here the CDR3 DNA reads TGTGCCAGCAGCCCCCGCAATGGGGGTAGCGGCTCTGGGGCCAACGTCCTGACTTTC. The rearrangement uses TRBV7-6 and TRBJ2-6; D might be TRBD2 (6 bases). V gave up 5 bases and J gave up 0 bases, with 20 bases separating them. Germline-derived CDR1 and CDR2 are SGHVS and FNYEAQ. The CDR3 spans 19 residues. The full variable domain, in which reference TRBV7-6 and TRBJ2-6 provide the parts outside the CDR3, is GAGVSQSPRYKVTKRGQDVALRCDPISGHVSLYWYRQALGQGPEFLTYFNYEAQQDKSGLPNDRFSAERPEGSISTLTIQRTEQRDSAMYRCASSPRNGGSGSGANVLTFGAGSRLTVL.

Remarks on this clonotype: A junction end diverges from the germline sequence, so it may reflect a read error. The chain carries TRBV28 and TRBJ1-3; D perhaps matches TRBD1 (5 bases). The germline gives CDR1 MDHEN, CDR2 SYDVKM. This CDR3 is 15 amino acids long. CDR3 bases: TGTGCCAGCAGTAGAACGACAGCATTCCGGTCTAAAGGGGTTTTT. The encoded protein is CASSRTTAFRSKGVF. Based on the CDR3 plus reference TRBV28 and TRBJ1-3, the full variable domain is DVKVTQSSRYLVKRTGEKVFLECVQDMDHENMFWYRQDPGLGLRLIYFSYDVKMKEKGDIPEGYSVSREKKERFSLILESASTNQTSMYLCASSRTTAFRSKGVFGEGSWLTVV.

The chain recombines TRBV3-1 with TRBJ2-1; TRBD1 matches at 11 bases. The CDR3 spans 16 residues. In germline, CDR1 is LGHDT, CDR2 YNNKEL (reference sequence). V lost 5 bases to trimming and J lost 8 bases; unmatched junction nucleotides: 11. The CDR3 reads CASSKGAGTGGYEQFF. The CDR3 DNA is TGTGCCAGCAGCAAAGGGGCCGGGACAGGGGGATATGAGCAGTTCTTC.

V and J are TRBV6-2 or TRBV6-3 and TRBJ1-3, with D unresolved. Trimming took off 4 bases at V and 0 bases at J, with 7 bases between the two ends. This CDR3 has 14 residues. CDR1 is MNHEY, CDR2 SVGEGT, per germline. CDR3 in amino acids: CASSWTRSGNTIYF. The CDR3 DNA reads TGTGCCAGCAGTTGGACTCGCTCTGGAAACACCATATATTTT.

The chain is built from TRBV28 and TRBJ2-2; D is possibly TRBD1 (5 bases). Trimming took 7 bases from V and 3 from J, leaving 15 bases between them. Looked up from germline, CDR1 is MDHEN and CDR2 is SYDVKM. The CDR3 is 15 amino acids. CDR3 DNA: TGTGCCAGCACTCACACAGGTGTACACACCGGGGAGCTGTTTTTT. This gives the protein CASTHTGVHTGELFF. Full variable domain (rest looked up from reference TRBV28 and TRBJ2-2): DVKVTQSSRYLVKRTGEKVFLECVQDMDHENMFWYRQDPGLGLRLIYFSYDVKMKEKGDIPEGYSVSREKKERFSLILESASTNQTSMYLCASTHTGVHTGELFFGEGSRLTVL.